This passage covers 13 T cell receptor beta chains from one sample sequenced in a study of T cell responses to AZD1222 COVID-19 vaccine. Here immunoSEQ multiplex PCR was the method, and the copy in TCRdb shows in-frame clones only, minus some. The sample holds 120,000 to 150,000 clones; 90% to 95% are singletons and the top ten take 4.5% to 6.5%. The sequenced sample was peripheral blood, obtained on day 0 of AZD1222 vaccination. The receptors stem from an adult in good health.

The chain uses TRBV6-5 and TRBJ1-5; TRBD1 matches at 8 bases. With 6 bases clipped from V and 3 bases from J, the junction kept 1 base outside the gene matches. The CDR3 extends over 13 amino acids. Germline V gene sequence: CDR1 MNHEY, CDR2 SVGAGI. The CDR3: CASRGQVNQPQHF. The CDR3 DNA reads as TGTGCCAGCAGGGGACAGGTCAATCAGCCCCAGCATTTT.

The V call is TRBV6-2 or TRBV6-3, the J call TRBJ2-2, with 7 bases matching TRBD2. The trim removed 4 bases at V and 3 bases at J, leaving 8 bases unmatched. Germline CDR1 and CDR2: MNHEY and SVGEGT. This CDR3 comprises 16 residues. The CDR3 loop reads CASSSLTSAYTGELFF. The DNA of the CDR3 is TGTGCCAGCAGTTCCCTAACTAGCGCCTACACCGGGGAGCTGTTTTTT.

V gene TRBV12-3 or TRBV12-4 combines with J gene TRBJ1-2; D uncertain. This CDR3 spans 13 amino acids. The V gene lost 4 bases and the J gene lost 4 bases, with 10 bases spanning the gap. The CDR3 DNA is TGTGCCAGCAGTTCCGGGCCCGCCTATGGCTACACCTTC. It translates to CASSSGPAYGYTF.

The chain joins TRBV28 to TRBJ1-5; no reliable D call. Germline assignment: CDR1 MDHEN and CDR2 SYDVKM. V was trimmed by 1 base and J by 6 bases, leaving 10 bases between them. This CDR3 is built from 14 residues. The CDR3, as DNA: TGTGCCAGCAGTTTATTAAAGGCGGGTCAGCCCCAGCATTTT. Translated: CASSLLKAGQPQHF.

The CDR3 DNA reads TGTGCCAGCAGTTACTGGGCGGAGCAGTTCTTC. Its protein is CASSYWAEQFF. V gene TRBV6-2 or TRBV6-3 combines with J gene TRBJ2-1, with D uncertain. The CDR3 extends over 11 amino acids. The V gene lost 1 base and the J gene lost 10 bases, with 5 bases spanning the gap. Per germline, CDR1 MNHEY and CDR2 SVGEGT.

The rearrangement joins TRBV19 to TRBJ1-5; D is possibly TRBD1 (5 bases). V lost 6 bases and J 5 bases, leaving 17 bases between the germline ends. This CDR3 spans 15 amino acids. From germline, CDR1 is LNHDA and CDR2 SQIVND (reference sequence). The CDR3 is CASSLPGTEYQPQHF. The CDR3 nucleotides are TGTGCCAGTAGCCTGCCCGGGACCGAATATCAGCCCCAGCATTTT.

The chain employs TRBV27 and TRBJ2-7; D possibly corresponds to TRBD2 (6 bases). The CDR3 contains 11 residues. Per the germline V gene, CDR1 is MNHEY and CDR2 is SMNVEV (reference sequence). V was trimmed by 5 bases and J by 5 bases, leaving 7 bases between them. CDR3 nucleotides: TGTGCCAGCAGTACTAGCCACGAGCAGTACTTC. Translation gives CASSTSHEQYF.

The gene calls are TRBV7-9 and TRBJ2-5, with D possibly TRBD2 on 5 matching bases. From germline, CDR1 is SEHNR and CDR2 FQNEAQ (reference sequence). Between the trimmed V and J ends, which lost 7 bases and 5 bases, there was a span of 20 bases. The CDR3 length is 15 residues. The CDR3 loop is CASILGARGFETQYF. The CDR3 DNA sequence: TGTGCCAGCATTTTAGGAGCCCGGGGTTTCGAGACCCAGTACTTC.

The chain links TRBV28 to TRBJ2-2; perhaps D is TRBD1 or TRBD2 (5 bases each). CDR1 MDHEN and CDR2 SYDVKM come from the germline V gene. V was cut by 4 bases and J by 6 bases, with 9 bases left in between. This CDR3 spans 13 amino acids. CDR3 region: CASSWDVPGELFF. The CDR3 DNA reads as TGTGCCAGCAGTTGGGACGTCCCCGGGGAGCTGTTTTTT.

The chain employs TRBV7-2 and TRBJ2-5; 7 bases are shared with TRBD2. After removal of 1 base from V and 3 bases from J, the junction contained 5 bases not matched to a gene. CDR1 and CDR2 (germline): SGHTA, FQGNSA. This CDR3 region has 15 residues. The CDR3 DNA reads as TGTGCCAGCAGCTTAGAGTCTAGCGGAGAAGAGACCCAGTACTTC. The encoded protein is CASSLESSGEETQYF.

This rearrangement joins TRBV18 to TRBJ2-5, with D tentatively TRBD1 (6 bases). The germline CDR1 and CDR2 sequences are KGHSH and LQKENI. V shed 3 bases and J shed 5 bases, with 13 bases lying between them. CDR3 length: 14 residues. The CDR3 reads CASSPPSRGETQYF. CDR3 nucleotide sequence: TGTGCCAGCTCACCCCCTAGTAGGGGGGAGACCCAGTACTTC. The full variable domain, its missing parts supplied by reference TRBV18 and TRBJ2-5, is NAGVMQNPRHLVRRRGQEARLRCSPMKGHSHVYWYRQLPEEGLKFMVYLQKENIIDESGMPKERFSAEFPKEGPSILRIQQVVRGDSAAYFCASSPPSRGETQYFGPGTRLLVL.

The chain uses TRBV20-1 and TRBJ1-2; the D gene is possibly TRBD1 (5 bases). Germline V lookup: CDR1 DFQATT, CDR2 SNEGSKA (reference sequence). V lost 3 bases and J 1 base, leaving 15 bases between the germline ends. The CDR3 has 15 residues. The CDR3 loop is CSASIPTGGNYGYTF. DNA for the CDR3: TGCAGTGCTAGTATTCCCACGGGGGGTAACTATGGCTACACCTTC.

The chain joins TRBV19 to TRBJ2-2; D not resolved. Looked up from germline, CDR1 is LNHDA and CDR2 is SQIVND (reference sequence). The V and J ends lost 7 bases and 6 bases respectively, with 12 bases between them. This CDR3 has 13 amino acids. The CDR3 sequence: CASNPLSSGELFF. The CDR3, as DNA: TGTGCCAGTAACCCCCTATCTTCCGGGGAGCTGTTTTTT.